Listed below are T cell receptor beta chains from one sample, sequenced in a study of T cell repertoires in cytomegalovirus infection. TCRdb passed the reads through MiXCR, listing each CDR3 protein once. The table lists 150,000 to 200,000 distinct CDR3 sequences, 17% of them singletons. The specimen sequenced was CD8+ T cells from PBMCs. These receptors came from a human donor in good health (CMV status not recorded). Some clones in this sample may be carry-over from other donors' samples. The conserved cysteine and the conserved F or W are not part of the CDR3 here. The order of the fields is CDR3 protein, clone size, V gene, J gene. Part of the rows lack a size; the others show once, few, many or a class for expanded clones.

ASSQRTREDEKLF	once	TRBV7-6	TRBJ1-4
ASSSRGSGRAGEQF	few	TRBV7-2	TRBJ2-1
SVDHGYEQY	.	TRBV29-1	TRBJ2-7
ASSSAGGPGTDTQY	.	TRBV28	TRBJ2-3
SAPQVGNTEAF	many	TRBV20-1	TRBJ1-1
ASSSGRTATSGPSYEQY	few	TRBV7-9	TRBJ2-7
ASSPPKGPDIQY	.	TRBV7-8	TRBJ2-4
ASSLGLLAEAF	few	TRBV28	TRBJ1-1
ASSGGLESYNEQF	few	TRBV5-5	TRBJ2-1
ASNRNDRNSNQPQH	few	TRBV19	TRBJ1-5
ASSLVLQKSDTQY	once	TRBV5-1	TRBJ2-3
ASSYLTLTSTDTQY	few	TRBV6-6	TRBJ2-3
ASNPAPSGRRETQY	.	TRBV28	TRBJ2-5
ASSPEYIRDTQY	.	TRBV7-8	TRBJ2-3
ASSLFAAYNEQF	few	TRBV28	TRBJ2-1
ASSLSDPSNVLT	few	TRBV7-3	TRBJ2-6
ASSQGSVEPQH	.	TRBV14	TRBJ1-5
ASSYSKLPIYNEQF	once	TRBV6-5	TRBJ2-1
ASSSGGRTYEQY	.	TRBV7-2	TRBJ2-7
ASSSLAESSYNEQF	few	TRBV7-9	TRBJ2-1
ASSLSESRYEQY	few	TRBV27	TRBJ2-7
ASSQGGPEAF	few	TRBV12-3/TRBV12-4	TRBJ1-1
ASSYSASRDTGELF	.	TRBV6-5	TRBJ2-2
ASSPGQDGELF	.	TRBV28	TRBJ2-2
ASSPPGQGANEQF	.	TRBV6-2/TRBV6-3	TRBJ2-1
ASSAGTHTEAF	.	TRBV25-1	TRBJ1-1
ASSSQDRVNTEAF	few	TRBV7-2	TRBJ1-1
ASITDLYYNEQF	.	TRBV12-3/TRBV12-4	TRBJ2-1
ASSQDESSANEQF	many	TRBV4-3	TRBJ2-1
ASSYMVEGYT	many	TRBV7-2	TRBJ1-2
ASSESARWADTQY	few	TRBV10-1	TRBJ2-3
ASSTGTVNTEAF	.	TRBV9	TRBJ1-1
ASRTGADNSPLH	few	TRBV6-4	TRBJ1-6
ASSSLMARILGNEQF	.	TRBV28	TRBJ2-1
ASSTTAQETQY	few	TRBV12-3/TRBV12-4	TRBJ2-5
ASEGHSSYEQY	few	TRBV11-1	TRBJ2-7
ASSLAGGQFLKNNEQF	few	TRBV7-2	TRBJ2-1
SAIPRGARSYEQY	.	TRBV20-1	TRBJ2-7
SASRGQLYGYT	.	TRBV20-1	TRBJ1-2
SAGGLANYNEQF	.	TRBV20-1	TRBJ2-1
ASGLTRTGGNTGELF	many	TRBV12-5	TRBJ2-2
ASSPLRAGGVLDTQY	.	TRBV7-2	TRBJ2-3
ASSFHKFSRTDTQY	.	TRBV12-3/TRBV12-4	TRBJ2-3
ASSLRTNTIGEQY	.	TRBV7-2	TRBJ2-7
ASSRHGLTEAF	.	TRBV7-6	TRBJ1-1
SARSLEGNQPQH	few	TRBV20-1	TRBJ1-5
ASSTGPNEQF	few	TRBV7-9	TRBJ2-1
ASSPGGDYEQY	.	TRBV6-6	TRBJ2-7
ASTYRGGEQF	few	TRBV6-2/TRBV6-3	TRBJ2-1
SAETDRPYEQY	.	TRBV20-1	TRBJ2-7